Each of the 27 T cell receptor beta chains below was sequenced from the same sample in a study of human T cells and chemical hapten exposure. In TCRdb, the RACE reads were re-called with MiXCR into one record per CDR3 protein. This table has about 37,000 distinct CDR3 sequences, over 5.5% appearing once. Time point in this sample: patch test 1, 2 weeks after DPC sensitization. The treatment: therapeutic diphenylcyclopropenone sensitization with weekly scalp DPC. Total RNA was isolated from unfractionated whole blood. The specimen comprised whole blood, sampled in connection with sensitization to the hapten diphenylcyclopropenone (DPC). The receptors originated from a woman aged 25 to 39 with alopecia areata. Some clones in this sample may be carry-over from other donors' samples.

This clonotype was observed a few times. The CDR3 region has the DNA TGCAGTGCTATTGTCAGGGGCGCAGGTCGAGGTGAAAAACTGTTTTTT. It specifies CSAIVRGAGRGEKLFF. The chain is built from TRBV20-1 and TRBJ1-4, with D possibly matching TRBD1 (6 bases). There are 16 residues in the CDR3. V lost 4 bases to trimming and J lost 7 bases, with 22 bases between them. The germline V gene has CDR1 DFQATT and CDR2 SNEGSKA (reference sequence).

Ten or more counts support this clonotype. The gene calls are TRBV20-1 and TRBJ2-1, with 7 bases fitting TRBD1. The germline CDR1 and CDR2 sequences are DFQATT and SNEGSKA (reference sequence). The CDR3 sequence is 11 residues long. J lost 5 bases, V lost 7 bases, and 2 bases had no gene match. The DNA for the CDR3 is TGCAGTGGCGACAGGGACAATGAGCAGTTCTTC. It specifies CSGDRDNEQFF.

At least ten counts were recorded for this clonotype. The chain employs TRBV6-6 and TRBJ2-7, with D tentatively TRBD2 (5 bases). This CDR3 spans 16 amino acids. Deletions cut 2 bases from V and 0 bases from J, with 14 bases between. Per the germline V gene, CDR1 is MNHNY and CDR2 is SVGAGI (reference sequence). The DNA of the CDR3 is TGTGCCAGCAGTTACGACCCCCGGGAAAACTCCTACGAGCAGTACTTC. Its protein is CASSYDPRENSYEQYF.

The chain carries TRBV28 and TRBJ2-3, with D uncertain. CDR1 MDHEN and CDR2 SYDVKM come from the germline V gene. This CDR3 has 20 residues. V was shortened by 1 base and J by 4 bases, with 27 bases between the two germline ends. CDR3 sequence (DNA): TGTGCCAGCAGTTTATTCGAGTTTGGTTTGAGGTGGGCACGGTCAGATACGCAGTATTTT. This sequence encodes CASSLFEFGLRWARSDTQYF. The variable domain in full, with the rest retrieved from reference TRBV28 and TRBJ2-3, is DVKVTQSSRYLVKRTGEKVFLECVQDMDHENMFWYRQDPGLGLRLIYFSYDVKMKEKGDIPEGYSVSREKKERFSLILESASTNQTSMYLCASSLFEFGLRWARSDTQYFGPGTRLTVL.

This clonotype has only a few counts. The chain recombines TRBV5-1 with TRBJ2-3; 7 nucleotides line up with TRBD1. The CDR3 spans 15 residues. V was pared by 4 bases and J by 14 bases, with 19 bases of the junction left unmatched. CDR1 and CDR2 (germline): SGHRS, YFSETQ. CDR3 in amino acids: CASSQDRLTSPTAYF. The DNA for the CDR3 is TGCGCCAGCAGCCAGGACAGGCTGACTTCCCCCACAGCGTATTTT.

The V gene is TRBV29-1, the J gene TRBJ2-1; D ambiguous. Germline V gene lookup returns CDR1 SQVTM and CDR2 ANQGSEA. The length of the CDR3 is 11 residues. Trimming shortened V by 2 bases and J by 4 bases, and 3 bases separated the two germline ends. CDR3 nucleotide sequence: TGCAGCGTTGAACAGTACAATGAGCAGTTCTTC. It codes for CSVEQYNEQFF.

At least ten counts were recorded for this clonotype. For the CDR3, the DNA is TGTGCCAGCAGTCCGGGACGAACTTCCAATCAGCCCCAGCATTTT. Amino acid sequence: CASSPGRTSNQPQHF. The chain uses TRBV6-5 and TRBJ1-5; D perhaps matches TRBD1 (5 bases). Germline loops: CDR1 MNHEY, CDR2 SVGAGI. The CDR3 is 15 amino acids. V shed 5 bases and J shed 3 bases, with 14 bases lying between them.

The chain has TRBV3-1 and TRBJ2-7, with D possibly being TRBD2 (7 bases). The CDR3 is 12 residues long. The V end lost 4 bases, the J end lost 6 bases, and 10 bases lay between the germline ends. Germline V lookup: CDR1 LGHDT, CDR2 YNNKEL (reference sequence). CDR3 loop: CASSRGGVEQYF. CDR3 sequence (DNA): TGTGCCAGCAGCCGAGGGGGGGTCGAGCAGTACTTC.

This clonotype has a handful of counts. The rearrangement joins TRBV27 to TRBJ1-1, with D hard to call. V shed 1 base and J shed 1 base, with 7 bases lying between them. The CDR3 is made up of 14 amino acids. The germline V gene encodes CDR1 MNHEY and CDR2 SMNVEV (reference sequence). The CDR3 spells CASSLFGRNTEAFF. The CDR3 DNA is TGTGCCAGCAGTTTATTTGGGAGGAACACTGAAGCTTTCTTT.

This chain connects TRBV12-3 or TRBV12-4 to TRBJ1-5, with TRBD1 as a possible D gene (5 bases). V was shortened by 7 bases and J by 6 bases, with 16 bases between the two germline ends. The CDR3 loop spans 14 amino acids. CDR3 loop: CASKGSGRAQPQHF. In DNA, the CDR3 is TGTGCCAGCAAGGGGTCCGGGCGGGCTCAGCCCCAGCATTTT.

This clonotype was found many times. The rearrangement uses TRBV7-3 and TRBJ2-7; no definite D call. The CDR3 contains 13 residues. The V end lost 4 bases, the J end lost 6 bases, and 13 bases lay between the germline ends. Germline V gene lookup returns CDR1 SGHTA and CDR2 FQGTGA. The CDR3 region is CASSYNIRSEQYF. CDR3 bases: TGTGCCAGCAGCTATAATATACGCTCCGAGCAGTACTTC.

This clonotype was recorded many times. The V call is TRBV6-6, the J call TRBJ1-3; no clear D gene. V lost 5 bases and J 4 bases, leaving 6 bases between the germline ends. Germline values: CDR1 MNHNY, CDR2 SVGAGI (reference sequence). This CDR3 spans 12 amino acids. Here the CDR3 reads CASSARGNTIYF. DNA of the CDR3: TGTGCCAGCAGTGCCAGGGGAAACACCATATATTTT.

This clonotype has a handful of counts. V is TRBV5-5 and J is TRBJ2-5; perhaps D is TRBD1 or TRBD2 (5 bases each). Germline V gives CDR1 SGHKS, CDR2 YYEKEE (reference sequence). V was cut by 3 bases and J by 0 bases, with 9 bases left in between. This CDR3 is built from 14 residues. DNA for the CDR3: TGTGCCAGCAGCTGGGGACGGTACCAAGAGACCCAGTACTTC. This sequence encodes CASSWGRYQETQYF.

The V and J genes are TRBV5-1 and TRBJ2-7, with D uncertain. The CDR3 has 13 amino acids. With 0 bases removed from V and 4 bases from J, the gap between germline ends came to 8 bases. Germline V gene data show CDR1 as SGHRS and CDR2 as YFSETQ. CDR3 nucleotides: TGCGCCAGCAGCTTGGGACTTTATTACGAGCAGTACTTC. Protein product: CASSLGLYYEQYF.

This clonotype turned up a few times. V and J are TRBV3-1 and TRBJ2-2; D is undetermined. V dropped 4 bases and J dropped 5 bases, with 20 bases sitting between them. The CDR3 is 17 residues long. CDR1 is LGHDT and CDR2 is YNNKEL in the germline V gene (reference sequence). CDR3 in DNA: TGTGCCAGCAGCCCCTCATCGCACATGGGAAGGACCGGGGAGCTGTTTTTT. As protein: CASSPSSHMGRTGELFF. Based on the CDR3 plus reference TRBV3-1 and TRBJ2-2, the full variable domain is DTAVSQTPKYLVTQMGNDKSIKCEQNLGHDTMYWYKQDSKKFLKIMFSYNNKELIINETVPNRFSPKSPDKAHLNLHINSLELGDSAVYFCASSPSSHMGRTGELFFGEGSRLTVL.

This clonotype was seen many times. The chain has TRBV27 and TRBJ2-2; TRBD1 aligns across 8 bases. Germline V CDR1 and CDR2: MNHEY, SMNVEV (reference sequence). The CDR3 extends over 16 amino acids. V lost 7 bases, J lost 1 base, and 8 bases stayed unmatched. The CDR3 reads CASINRGIGNTGELFF. DNA of the CDR3: TGTGCCAGCATAAACAGGGGGATAGGGAACACCGGGGAGCTGTTTTTT.

This clonotype occurred a few times. The chain is built from TRBV28 and TRBJ1-2, with D unclear. V dropped 6 bases and J dropped 5 bases, with 10 bases sitting between them. The CDR3 extends over 12 amino acids. CDR1 and CDR2 from the germline V gene are MDHEN and SYDVKM. The CDR3 protein is CASRDELYGYTF. CDR3 nucleotides: TGTGCCAGCAGGGATGAGTTATATGGCTACACCTTC.

This clonotype appeared a few times. This chain connects TRBV7-2 to TRBJ2-5; 7 positions match TRBD2. The CDR3 spans 17 residues. V shed 2 bases, J shed 0 bases, and the junction held 9 bases outside the gene matches. The germline V gene has CDR1 SGHTA and CDR2 FQGNSA. CDR3 in amino acids: CASSLSLGLADQETQYF. In DNA, the CDR3 is TGTGCCAGCAGCTTATCGCTGGGGCTAGCGGACCAAGAGACCCAGTACTTC.

This clonotype was observed at least ten times. The rearrangement joins TRBV7-2 to TRBJ2-4; 9 bases fit TRBD2. V dropped 5 bases and J dropped 8; count of bases not matched to a gene: 10. The CDR3 has 15 residues. CDR1 is SGHTA and CDR2 is FQGNSA in the germline V gene. CDR3 loop: CASSLLAGIRDIQYF. CDR3 in DNA: TGTGCCAGCAGCCTCCTAGCGGGAATTAGGGACATTCAGTACTTC.

The sample holds a few counts of this clonotype. The rearrangement joins TRBV2 to TRBJ2-3; 8 nucleotides align to TRBD2. Unmatched junction bases numbered 8, after V lost 3 bases and J lost 3 bases. Germline V gene data show CDR1 as SNHLY and CDR2 as FYNNEI. This CDR3 has 16 residues. DNA of the CDR3: TGTGCCAGCAGTGAGTCCGGCGGGGGGAGGACAGATACGCAGTATTTT. Amino acid sequence: CASSESGGGRTDTQYF.

The chain couples TRBV15 to TRBJ2-7; unclear D gene. Per the germline V gene, CDR1 is LNHNV and CDR2 is YYDKDF (reference sequence). The CDR3 runs to 15 residues. The V end lost 4 bases, the J end lost 1 base, and 14 bases lay between the germline ends. The CDR3 coding sequence is TGTGCCACCAGCATGGGCCGGGTCACATCCTACGAGCAGTACTTC. This translates into CATSMGRVTSYEQYF.

The chain carries TRBV7-9 and TRBJ2-3; 9 bases are a match to TRBD1. CDR3 size: 14 residues. The V and J ends lost 4 bases and 4 bases, in that order; junction bases with no gene match: 3. CDR1 and CDR2 (germline): SEHNR, FQNEAQ (reference sequence). CDR3 in amino acids: CASSSGTGSDTQYF. CDR3 nucleotides: TGTGCCAGCAGCTCAGGGACAGGGTCAGATACGCAGTATTTT.

This clonotype showed up many times. This chain joins TRBV29-1 and TRBJ2-6; 10 nucleotides line up with TRBD1. Trimming cost V 5 bases and J 0 bases; bases outside gene matches: 7. Germline CDR1 and CDR2: SQVTM and ANQGSEA. The CDR3 has 17 residues. Here the CDR3 DNA reads TGCAGCGTTATACCGGGACAGGGGAACTCTGGGGCCAACGTCCTGACTTTC. It translates to CSVIPGQGNSGANVLTF.

The table lists this clonotype with a few counts. This chain links TRBV4-2 with TRBJ2-7; possibly TRBD2 for D (7 bases). The V and J ends lost 0 bases and 3 bases respectively, with 12 bases between them. Germline values: CDR1 LGHNA, CDR2 YNFKEQ. The CDR3 spans 15 residues. The CDR3 sequence is CASSQEAGAVYEQYF. Written as DNA, the CDR3 is TGTGCCAGCAGCCAAGAGGCGGGGGCCGTCTACGAGCAGTACTTC.

This clonotype was seen ten or more times. The chain employs TRBV27 and TRBJ2-2, with a weak D call TRBD2 (5 bases). Trimming took 4 bases from V and 4 from J, leaving 7 bases between them. CDR3 length: 13 amino acids. Germline assignment: CDR1 MNHEY and CDR2 SMNVEV (reference sequence). Written as DNA, the CDR3 is TGTGCCAGCAGTTGGACTGCCACCGGGGAGCTGTTTTTT. Encoded protein: CASSWTATGELFF.

Many counts were recorded for this clonotype. This chain joins TRBV14 and TRBJ1-6; no firm D call. V shed 1 base and J shed 8 bases, with 9 bases lying between them. Germline CDR1 SGHDN, CDR2 FVKESK. The length of the CDR3 is 14 residues. CDR3 amino acids: CASSQATEHSPLHF. CDR3 coding DNA: TGTGCCAGCAGCCAAGCGACGGAACATTCACCCCTCCACTTT.

With respect to this clonotype: A much larger clone is a single base away; this may be a read error. CDR3: CASSLNRGRTEKLVF. CDR3 sequence (DNA): TGTGCCAGCTCGCTAAACAGGGGGCGCACGGAAAAACTGGTTTTT. The V call is TRBV18, the J call TRBJ1-4, with TRBD1 matching over 9 bases. CDR3 length: 15 amino acids. Germline CDR1 and CDR2: KGHSH and LQKENI. The variable domain in full, with the rest retrieved from reference TRBV18 and TRBJ1-4, is NAGVMQNPRHLVRRRGQEARLRCSPMKGHSHVYWYRQLPEEGLKFMVYLQKENIIDESGMPKERFSAEFPKEGPSILRIQQVVRGDSAAYFCASSLNRGRTEKLVFGSGTQLSVL.